This TCR beta chain was identified in a study of post-analysis software for immune sequencing data. Study conclusions and caveats: Normalized Chao1 diversity in multiple sclerosis patients fell significantly below that of controls.

Researchers reported that TCR beta cDNA libraries carried unique molecular identifiers. TCRdb re-called the PCR reads through MiXCR, storing one row per CDR3 protein. Here the sample spans 700,000 to 900,000 distinct CDR3 sequences, under 60% being singletons. This clonotype has only a few counts. The antigen is unknown. A read error may explain this, as a much larger clone is one base away. The specimen was blood. The TCR comes from a girl under 18 with multiple sclerosis.

This chain's CDR3 is CSVGADNEQYF. The CDR3 nucleotides are TGCAGCGTTGGGGCGGACAATGAGCAGTACTTC. The V call is TRBV29-1, the J call TRBJ2-5; D is possibly TRBD1 (5 bases). V gave up 4 bases and J gave up 11 bases, with 14 bases separating them. Germline CDR1 is SQVTM and CDR2 is ANQGSEA. This CDR3 region has 11 residues.